One sample yielded the 7 T cell receptor beta chains listed below, sequenced in a study of identical twins. Each CDR3 protein gets one entry after TCRdb re-called the 5' RACE reads with MiXCR. The table includes hundreds of thousands of distinct CDR3 sequences, roughly 6.2% detected once. Sequencing input: naive T cells sorted from blood. The receptors shown here come from a man aged 18 to 30 in good health.

The chain uses TRBV9 and TRBJ2-1; 9 bases match TRBD2. This CDR3 comprises 15 residues. J was trimmed by 4 bases and V by 4 bases; bases with no gene match: 6. Looked up from germline, CDR1 is SGDLS and CDR2 is YYNGEE. The CDR3: CASSQPAGGYNEQFF. DNA for the CDR3: TGTGCCAGCAGCCAGCCAGCGGGAGGATACAATGAGCAGTTCTTC. Together with reference TRBV9 and TRBJ2-1, the CDR3 gives the full variable domain: DSGVTQTPKHLITATGQRVTLRCSPRSGDLSVYWYQQSLDQGLQFLIQYYNGEERAKGNILERFSAQQFPDLHSELNLSSLELGDSALYFCASSQPAGGYNEQFFGPGTRLTVL.

The rearrangement links TRBV6-5 to TRBJ2-1, with unresolved D. V was pared by 0 bases and J by 0 bases, with 6 bases between. In germline, CDR1 is MNHEY, CDR2 SVGAGI. The CDR3 extends over 15 amino acids. The CDR3, as DNA: TGTGCCAGCAGTTACTCCGTAAGCTCCTACAATGAGCAGTTCTTC. Translation gives CASSYSVSSYNEQFF.

V and J are TRBV20-1 and TRBJ1-5, with D perhaps TRBD1 (6 bases). The ends were cut back, 0 bases at V and 1 base at J, with 13 bases in the middle. This CDR3 has 16 amino acids. The germline CDR1 and CDR2 sequences are DFQATT and SNEGSKA (reference sequence). The CDR3 DNA sequence: TGCAGTGCTAGAGACCAGGCGGGGGCGAGCAATCAGCCCCAGCATTTT. Its translation: CSARDQAGASNQPQHF.

This clonotype was seen a handful of times. The J gene is TRBJ2-7, the V gene TRBV5-1; a weak D match, TRBD1 (6 bases). This CDR3 comprises 12 residues. Trimming shortened V by 4 bases and J by 7 bases, and 12 bases separated the two germline ends. The germline V gene has CDR1 SGHRS and CDR2 YFSETQ. The DNA for the CDR3 is TGCGCCAGCAGCCCGGGACAACAAGAGCAGTACGTC. Translating gives CASSPGQQEQYV.

This clonotype was detected many times. The chain is built from TRBV6-1 and TRBJ2-1; D gene uncertain. Trimming left V 6 bases short and J 5 bases short, with 17 bases between. This CDR3 spans 15 amino acids. Germline CDR1 is MNHNS and CDR2 is SASEGT. CDR3 bases: TGTGCCAGCAGGAGGATGGTGTCATACCACAATGAGCAGTTCTTC. Protein: CASRRMVSYHNEQFF.

The chain links TRBV5-1 to TRBJ2-7, with 7 bases fitting TRBD1. V lost 0 bases to trimming and J lost 2 bases; unmatched junction nucleotides: 5. CDR1 is SGHRS, CDR2 YFSETQ, per germline. CDR3 size: 15 residues. CDR3 bases: TGCGCCAGCAGCTTGGCGGGACAGACAACCTACGAGCAGTACTTC. Residues: CASSLAGQTTYEQYF. The whole variable domain, remainder taken from reference TRBV5-1 and TRBJ2-7, is KAGVTQTPRYLIKTRGQQVTLSCSPISGHRSVSWYQQTPGQGLQFLFEYFSETQRNKGNFPGRFSGRQFSNSRSEMNVSTLELGDSALYLCASSLAGQTTYEQYFGPGTRLTVT.

This clonotype was found many times. V usage is TRBV20-1 and J usage is TRBJ2-2; a weak D match, TRBD2 (5 bases). Germline loops: CDR1 DFQATT, CDR2 SNEGSKA (reference sequence). V dropped 4 bases and J dropped 0 bases, with 12 bases sitting between them. CDR3 length: 15 residues. CDR3 in DNA: TGCAGTGCTATAGGTGGGAGTACGAACACCGGGGAGCTGTTTTTT. It encodes CSAIGGSTNTGELFF.